Listed below are T cell receptor beta chains from one sample, sequenced in a study of regulatory T cells in long-lasting Graves disease. MiXCR, run by TCRdb on the multiplex PCR reads, gives a single entry per CDR3 protein. The sample carries 240,000 or so distinct CDR3 sequences, about 19% recorded once. The sequencing used peripheral blood mononuclear cells (PBMCs), collected at new diagnosis, from a patient treated with antithyroid drugs. The source of these receptors is a female donor with Graves disease. Both conserved end residues are part of each CDR3. The D gene is left open where the match is weak. For some rows the clone size is stated as once, few or many, or as a class when expanded; others skip it.

j_gene: TRBJ1-1
d_gene: NA
abundance: many
v_gene: TRBV5-1
CDR3nt: TGCGCCAGCAGCTCGGGAAACAGGGAGAACACTGAAGCTTTCTTT
CDR3aa: CASSSGNRENTEAFF

j_gene: TRBJ1-5
d_gene: NA
abundance: many
v_gene: TRBV30
CDR3nt: TGTGCCTGGAGTCCCGATAGCAATCAGCCCCAGCATTTT
CDR3aa: CAWSPDSNQPQHF

j_gene: TRBJ2-7
d_gene: NA
abundance: few
v_gene: TRBV7-6
CDR3nt: TGTGCCAGCAGCTTAGCTATGGGCAGGAGCTCCTACGAGCAGTACTTC
CDR3aa: CASSLAMGRSSYEQYF

j_gene: TRBJ2-7
d_gene: TRBD1
abundance: many
v_gene: TRBV29-1
CDR3nt: TGCAGCGTAGCAGGGGGCTCCAGCTCCTACGAGCAGTACTTC
CDR3aa: CSVAGGSSSYEQYF

j_gene: TRBJ2-1
d_gene: TRBD2
abundance: many
v_gene: TRBV28
CDR3nt: TGTGCCAGCAGTTCGGGGGGCTCCTACAATGAGCAGTTCTTC
CDR3aa: CASSSGGSYNEQFF

j_gene: TRBJ2-1
d_gene: TRBD2
abundance: few
v_gene: TRBV5-1
CDR3nt: TGCGCCAGCGAAACTAGCGGGGGGGCAAATGAGCAGTTCTTC
CDR3aa: CASETSGGANEQFF

j_gene: TRBJ2-1
d_gene: NA
abundance: few
v_gene: TRBV14
CDR3nt: TGTGCCAGCAGCCTTATCGGGGGAACCTACAATGAGCAGTTCTTC
CDR3aa: CASSLIGGTYNEQFF

j_gene: TRBJ1-1
d_gene: NA
abundance: many
v_gene: TRBV6-2/TRBV6-3
CDR3nt: TGTGCCAGCAGTTACTCGCTGGGGGGGAATACTGAAGCTTTCTTT
CDR3aa: CASSYSLGGNTEAFF

j_gene: TRBJ2-1
d_gene: TRBD2
abundance: NA
v_gene: TRBV7-2
CDR3nt: TGTGCCAGCAGCCCGCGGACTAGCGGGGGGGGATTCTCCTACAGTGAGCAGTTCTTC
CDR3aa: CASSPRTSGGGFSYSEQFF

j_gene: TRBJ2-7
d_gene: TRBD2
abundance: many
v_gene: TRBV4-3
CDR3nt: TGCGCCAGCAGCCGTGGGGAGGGGAGCTACGAGCAGTACTTC
CDR3aa: CASSRGEGSYEQYF

j_gene: TRBJ2-3
d_gene: TRBD2
abundance: NA
v_gene: TRBV3-1
CDR3nt: TGTGCCAGCAGTCAACTCGGGGGGGGCACAGATACGCAGTATTTT
CDR3aa: CASSQLGGGTDTQYF

j_gene: TRBJ2-1
d_gene: NA
abundance: few
v_gene: TRBV4-2
CDR3nt: TGTGCCAGCAGCCAAGGATGGGGGCATGATGAGCAGTTCTTC
CDR3aa: CASSQGWGHDEQFF

j_gene: TRBJ2-7
d_gene: TRBD1
abundance: many
v_gene: TRBV20-1
CDR3nt: TGCAGTGCTAAGGCCCCGACAGGGAGATACGAGCAGTACTTC
CDR3aa: CSAKAPTGRYEQYF

j_gene: TRBJ2-7
d_gene: NA
abundance: NA
v_gene: TRBV20-1
CDR3nt: TGCAGTGCTAGTAGCCTCGTCACCTACGAGCAGTACTTC
CDR3aa: CSASSLVTYEQYF

j_gene: TRBJ1-1
d_gene: NA
abundance: many
v_gene: TRBV12-3/TRBV12-4
CDR3nt: TGTGCCAGCAGTTTTGACAGGAAGGACACTGAAGCTTTCTTT
CDR3aa: CASSFDRKDTEAFF

j_gene: TRBJ1-2
d_gene: NA
abundance: many
v_gene: TRBV28
CDR3nt: TGTGCCAGCAGAAGGGGACTTGACGGGGGCTACACCTTC
CDR3aa: CASRRGLDGGYTF

j_gene: TRBJ2-2
d_gene: NA
abundance: many
v_gene: TRBV5-1
CDR3nt: TGTGCCAGCAGCTTAGGGGGCGGGGAGCTGTTTTTT
CDR3aa: CASSLGGGELFF

j_gene: TRBJ2-7
d_gene: TRBD1
abundance: few
v_gene: TRBV14
CDR3nt: TGTGCCAGCAGCCAAGATCAGGGGGCCAGAGGCTACGAGCAGTACTTC
CDR3aa: CASSQDQGARGYEQYF

j_gene: TRBJ1-1
d_gene: NA
abundance: many
v_gene: TRBV7-2
CDR3nt: TGTGCCAGCAGCTGGGATATGAACACTGAAGCTTTCTTT
CDR3aa: CASSWDMNTEAFF

j_gene: TRBJ1-3
d_gene: TRBD1
abundance: many
v_gene: TRBV7-9
CDR3nt: TGTGCCAGCAGCTCTCAGGGGGGATCTGGAAACACCATATATTTT
CDR3aa: CASSSQGGSGNTIYF

j_gene: TRBJ1-2
d_gene: NA
abundance: many
v_gene: TRBV5-1
CDR3nt: TGCGCCAGCAGCCAACAGGCCCTTGGGGGCTACACCTTC
CDR3aa: CASSQQALGGYTF

j_gene: TRBJ1-1
d_gene: TRBD1
abundance: few
v_gene: TRBV6-1
CDR3nt: TGTGCCAGCAGTAATGGAGGGACAGGGGGAAGGAACACTGAAGCTTTCTTT
CDR3aa: CASSNGGTGGRNTEAFF

j_gene: TRBJ1-5
d_gene: NA
abundance: NA
v_gene: TRBV28
CDR3nt: TGTGCCAGCAGTTTTTCGAGAGATACGCAGCATTTT
CDR3aa: CASSFSRDTQHF

j_gene: TRBJ2-1
d_gene: NA
abundance: NA
v_gene: TRBV10-2
CDR3nt: TGCGCCAGCATGTTCAGCACTGAGCAGTTCTTC
CDR3aa: CASMFSTEQFF